Each of the 12 T cell receptor beta chains below was sequenced from the same sample in a study of OX40 agonist ivuxolimab in advanced cancers. The library was made by the immunoSEQ multiplex PCR assay. The source is immuneACCESS, and TCRdb retained only in-frame sequences with V and J called. Part of the clones is not carried over; for the studies checked, unresolved V genes explain less than half of this, and the remainder is unexplained. For this sample the table gives tens of thousands of clones, of which roughly 94% were detected only once. Jointly, the top ten make up roughly 11% of the sample. The sequenced sample was CD4+ or CD8+ T cells sorted from blood, obtained in a trial of the OX40 agonist ivuxolimab. The receptors come from an adult with an advanced solid tumor such as melanoma, head and neck, liver or kidney cancer.

This chain uses TRBV27 with TRBJ1-1; TRBD1 is a possible D gene (5 bases). The CDR3 is 13 residues long. CDR1 is MNHEY and CDR2 is SMNVEV in the germline V gene (reference sequence). Trimming removed 4 bases from V and 6 bases from J, with 12 bases in between. The CDR3 bases are TGTGCCAGCAGTTGGGGGGGAGGCCCTGAAGCTTTCTTT. Amino acid sequence: CASSWGGGPEAFF.

The gene calls are TRBV11-2 and TRBJ2-7; no reliable D call. The CDR3 spans 11 residues. Germline assignment: CDR1 SGHAT and CDR2 FQNNGV. Trimming removed 4 bases at V and 6 bases at J, with 7 bases between. In DNA, the CDR3 is TGTGCCAGCAGCTGGAGCCTCGAGCAGTACTTC. It codes for CASSWSLEQYF.

This clone was recorded only once. V and J are TRBV19 and TRBJ2-1, with a possible D match to TRBD1 (7 bases). Trimming stripped 5 bases from V and 3 bases from J, with 14 bases between. The germline gives CDR1 LNHDA, CDR2 SQIVND (reference sequence). The CDR3 spans 15 residues. CDR3 amino acids: CASSVTGEVYNEQFF. The CDR3 nucleotides read TGTGCCAGTAGTGTTACAGGGGAGGTCTACAATGAGCAGTTCTTC.

The chain combines TRBV11-2 with TRBJ2-2; a weak D match, TRBD2 (5 bases). With 1 base removed from V and 3 bases from J, the gap between germline ends came to 12 bases. CDR1 and CDR2 (germline): SGHAT, FQNNGV. This CDR3 has 16 amino acids. CDR3 sequence reads: CASSLVRLRDTGELFF. The CDR3 nucleotides are TGTGCCAGCAGCTTAGTCAGGCTGAGGGACACCGGGGAGCTGTTTTTT. The full variable domain, in which reference TRBV11-2 and TRBJ2-2 provide the parts outside the CDR3, is EAGVAQSPRYKIIEKRQSVAFWCNPISGHATLYWYQQILGQGPKLLIQFQNNGVVDDSQLPKDRFSAERLKGVDSTLKIQPAKLEDSAVYLCASSLVRLRDTGELFFGEGSRLTVL.

The chain is built from TRBV4-3 and TRBJ2-1, with 9 bases identical to TRBD2. Per germline, CDR1 LGHNA and CDR2 YSLEER. Trimming removed 0 bases from V and 2 bases from J; junction bases left unmatched: 8. The CDR3 is 18 amino acids. For the CDR3, the DNA is TGCGCCAGCAGCCAAGATCAGCTAGCGGGGACCCCCTACAATGAGCAGTTCTTC. Translated: CASSQDQLAGTPYNEQFF.

This chain connects TRBV5-1 to TRBJ2-1; 13 nucleotides agree with TRBD2. This CDR3 contains 19 residues. CDR1 is SGHRS and CDR2 is YFSETQ in the germline V gene. With V trimmed by 4 bases and J by 1 base, 11 bases remained unmatched. The CDR3 protein is CASSLGLAGDIVSYNEQFF. The CDR3 DNA reads TGCGCCAGCAGCCTTGGACTAGCGGGAGATATCGTTTCCTACAATGAGCAGTTCTTC.

CDR3 DNA: TGTGCCAGCAGTTACTCACAGGGGTCCTATGGCTACACCTTC. As protein: CASSYSQGSYGYTF. The rearrangement links TRBV6-6 to TRBJ1-2, with 7 positions matching TRBD1. CDR1 MNHNY and CDR2 SVGAGI come from the germline V gene (reference sequence). Unmatched junction bases numbered 2, after V lost 0 bases and J lost 4 bases. The CDR3 is 14 residues long.

This chain joins TRBV6-5 and TRBJ2-1, with a weak D call TRBD2 (5 bases). CDR3 length: 15 residues. Germline CDR1 MNHEY, CDR2 SVGAGI. V lost 0 bases and J 2 bases, leaving 8 bases between the germline ends. Written as DNA, the CDR3 is TGTGCCAGCAGTTACTCAGAGGGAACCTACAATGAGCAGTTCTTC. The encoded protein is CASSYSEGTYNEQFF.

The V gene is TRBV4-3, the J gene TRBJ2-7, with 11 bases identical to TRBD2. The V and J ends lost 0 bases and 5 bases, in that order; junction bases with no gene match: 6. The CDR3 is made up of 16 amino acids. Germline V gene lookup returns CDR1 LGHNA and CDR2 YSLEER. The CDR3 region is CASSQESSGRANEQYF. The CDR3 DNA follows: TGCGCCAGCAGCCAAGAAAGTAGCGGGAGGGCCAACGAGCAGTACTTC.

The chain recombines TRBV6-8 with TRBJ2-7; no definite D call. This CDR3 contains 13 residues. The germline gives CDR1 MNHGY, CDR2 SAAAGT. With 0 bases removed from V and 1 base from J, the gap between germline ends came to 4 bases. The CDR3 loop is CASSYSASYEQYF. CDR3 coding DNA: TGTGCCAGCAGTTACTCGGCATCCTACGAGCAGTACTTC.

V gene TRBV4-3 combines with J gene TRBJ2-7, with D possibly being TRBD2 (5 bases). The V gene's germline CDR1 is LGHNA and CDR2 YSLEER. This CDR3 has 14 amino acids. V lost 0 bases to trimming and J lost 3 bases, with 9 bases between them. This chain's CDR3 is CASSQESGFYEQYF. In DNA form, the CDR3 reads TGCGCCAGCAGCCAAGAGTCGGGATTCTACGAGCAGTACTTC.

The chain joins TRBV15 to TRBJ2-6; D is ambiguous. The CDR3 spans 14 residues. Germline V lookup: CDR1 LNHNV, CDR2 YYDKDF (reference sequence). Trimming cost V 5 bases and J 6 bases, with 11 bases left between them. The CDR3 sequence: CATSYRPEANVLTF. CDR3 DNA: TGTGCCACCAGCTACCGACCTGAGGCCAACGTCCTGACTTTC.